This note documents a single T cell receptor (beta chain) sequence. CDR3 size: 17 residues. CDR1 is LGHNA, CDR2 YNFKEQ, per germline. Trimming removed 3 bases from V and 7 bases from J, with 24 bases in between. This entry is derived from a study of identical twins. TCRdb reprocessed the 5' RACE reads via MiXCR and lists one record per CDR3 protein. The sample holds 400,000 to 500,000 distinct CDR3 sequences, approximately 17% seen once. The TCR comes from a man between 50 and 59 years old in good health. Source material: naive T cells sorted from blood. V and J are TRBV4-2 and TRBJ1-2, with a tentative D call TRBD1 (5 bases). This CDR3 reads CASSHQTGTAHGGGYTF. The CDR3 DNA sequence: TGTGCCAGCAGCCATCAAACCGGGACCGCTCATGGGGGTGGCTACACCTTC.